This T cell receptor (beta chain) was sequenced in a study of molecular identifiers for immune sequencing clone quantification. Across the study: Replicate RNA from around 20,000 or 100,000 naive CD8 T cells formed five aliquots; four were sequenced. The study's findings and limits: Researchers reportedly could pick up spiked Jurkat TCR RNA from one cell mixed into about a million naive cells.

Regarding this clonotype: The antigen remains unidentified. It may be a read error: a sequence one base away is much more abundant.

TCRdb called the PCR reads again in MiXCR, with one record for every CDR3 protein. The table has about 640,000 distinct CDR3 sequences, 20% seen once; the top ten hold under 0.95%. The CDR3 extends over 16 amino acids. Germline V gene data show CDR1 as LGHNT and CDR2 as FRNRAP. Trimming took off 3 bases at V and 4 bases at J, with 18 bases between the two ends. The CD8+CD4-CCR7+CD45RA+ phenotype defined the sorted naive CD8 T cells. The chain combines TRBV12-5 with TRBJ2-5; the D is unclear. This receptor was identified in a human donor in good health. Some libraries in this study had Jurkat cell RNA spiked in. The sample taken for sequencing was naive CD8+ T cells from blood, with Jurkat cell RNA spiked in. The subset is: FACS-sorted CD8+CD4-CCR7+CD45RA+ naive T cells. The CDR3 DNA reads as TGTGCTAGTGGTTTACCTTTGGTCTCCTTCGGAGAGACCCAGTACTTC. This gives the protein CASGLPLVSFGETQYF. Full variable domain (outside the CDR3, taken from reference TRBV12-5 and TRBJ2-5): DARVTQTPRHKVTEMGQEVTMRCQPILGHNTVFWYRQTMMQGLELLAYFRNRAPLDDSGMPKDRFSAEMPDATLATLKIQPSEPRDSAVYFCASGLPLVSFGETQYFGPGTRLLVL.